These 5 T cell receptor beta chains were all obtained from the same sample, sequenced in a study of metastatic and nonmetastatic thyroid tumors. No patient received treatment before thyroid surgery. TCRdb ran MiXCR on the PCR reads. The data hold more than 8,500 clones, with approximately 22% observed a single time. The sequencing input was adjacent normal tissue. The receptors come from a female donor with papillary thyroid cancer or a benign thyroid nodule (not recorded which). Some clones in this sample may be carry-over from other donors' samples.

This clone was counted many times. An end of the junction differs from the germline gene, which may be a read error. The chain is built from TRBV29-1 and TRBJ2-7; D ambiguous. The V gene's germline CDR1 is SQVTM and CDR2 ANQGSEA. The CDR3 consists of 11 residues. The CDR3 spells CSVEGSYEQYF. The CDR3 DNA follows: TGCAGCGTCGAAGGCTCCTACGAGCAGTACTTC.

This clone is medium-sized (0.01 to 0.1%). The chain uses TRBV6-5 and TRBJ1-3, with a tentative D call TRBD1 (6 bases). Germline loops: CDR1 MNHEY, CDR2 SVGAGI. The CDR3 runs to 16 residues. Trimming left V 0 bases short and J 2 bases short, with 11 bases between. The CDR3 loop is CASSYSGPGAGNTIYF. In DNA form, the CDR3 reads TGTGCCAGCAGTTACTCGGGTCCAGGGGCTGGAAACACCATATATTTT.

This clone came up many times. The chain recombines TRBV10-1 with TRBJ2-7, with 11 positions matching TRBD2. The CDR3 totals 16 residues. V lost 6 bases, J lost 4 bases, and 11 bases stayed unmatched. From germline, CDR1 is WNHNN and CDR2 SYGVQD (reference sequence). CDR3 residues: CASSPETSGTPYEQYF. The CDR3 nucleotides are TGCGCCAGCAGCCCCGAGACTAGCGGGACTCCATACGAGCAGTACTTC.

This clone was found a few times. J is TRBJ2-7 and V is TRBV28; D is ambiguous. Germline V gene lookup returns CDR1 MDHEN and CDR2 SYDVKM. CDR3 length equals 15 residues. Trimming cost V 3 bases and J 2 bases, with 14 bases left between them. CDR3: CASSFHNPATYEQYF. The CDR3 coding sequence is TGTGCCAGCAGTTTCCATAACCCAGCCACCTACGAGCAGTACTTC. The variable domain in full, with the rest retrieved from reference TRBV28 and TRBJ2-7, is DVKVTQSSRYLVKRTGEKVFLECVQDMDHENMFWYRQDPGLGLRLIYFSYDVKMKEKGDIPEGYSVSREKKERFSLILESASTNQTSMYLCASSFHNPATYEQYFGPGTRLTVT.

The CDR3 sequence: CASSQSWTGNGYTF. The CDR3 bases are TGTGCCAGCAGCCAATCGTGGACAGGGAATGGCTACACCTTC. V is TRBV16 and J is TRBJ1-2; 8 bases fit TRBD1. Germline CDR1 KGHSY, CDR2 FQNENV. V lost 0 bases, J lost 6 bases, and 3 bases stayed unmatched. This CDR3 is 14 amino acids long.